This TCR beta chain derives from a study of blood T cell repertoires in COVID-19. Study background: Collection of acute and convalescent COVID-19 samples took place in the United States, Italy and Spain.

Recruited during active infection, patients (from Seattle) were subsequently followed longitudinally. Under the authors' procedure: Using reference gene primer amplification, nucleated cell counts were estimated. Some clones are missing from TCRdb's copy, which holds only in-frame ones; the method was immunoSEQ multiplex PCR. V, J and clone size reflect that table, while D and trimming were determined from the DNA. This table has more than 300,000 clones, roughly 90% appearing once. The TCR sequence derives from a woman between 65 and 79 years old with COVID-19, enrolled during active disease. The specimen was peripheral blood.

The CDR3 DNA follows: TGTGCCAGCTCACTGACAGGGACGACGGGAAACACCATATATTTT. Translation: CASSLTGTTGNTIYF. This chain uses TRBV18 with TRBJ1-3; 7 bases fit TRBD1. Germline V lookup: CDR1 KGHSH, CDR2 LQKENI. With V trimmed by 4 bases and J by 4 bases, 7 bases remained unmatched. This CDR3 has 15 amino acids.